The 24 T cell receptor beta chains given below trace back to one sample, sequenced in a study of T cell changes during pregnancy in multiple sclerosis. TCRdb keeps only in-frame clones here, not all; method: immunoSEQ multiplex PCR. The sample consists of about 67,000 clones, over 80% of them appearing once. The sample was peripheral blood, taken in the second trimester of pregnancy. These receptor sequences come from a female donor in good health, enrolled as a control in a pregnancy study.

V is TRBV5-5 and J is TRBJ2-6; 10 bases match TRBD1. The germline V gene has CDR1 SGHKS and CDR2 YYEKEE (reference sequence). Losses at the gene ends were 4 bases for V and 1 base for J; bases not matched to a gene: 8. The CDR3 has 18 amino acids. In nucleotides, the CDR3 is TGTGCCAGCAGCAGTATACCGGGACAGGGGTCTGGGGCCAACGTCCTGACTTTC. This translates into CASSSIPGQGSGANVLTF.

The V and J genes are TRBV5-1 and TRBJ2-5; TRBD1 might be the D (6 bases). CDR1 is SGHRS, CDR2 YFSETQ, per germline. This CDR3 has 14 amino acids. Trimming shortened V by 0 bases and J by 3 bases, and 9 bases separated the two germline ends. The CDR3 region is CASSLGAGEETQYF. CDR3 coding DNA: TGCGCCAGCAGCTTGGGGGCAGGGGAAGAGACCCAGTACTTC.

This clone was seen just once. The genes are TRBV6-6 and TRBJ2-5, with D maybe TRBD2 (6 bases). The CDR3 length is 16 residues. Trimming shortened V by 5 bases and J by 5 bases, and 21 bases separated the two germline ends. Germline V lookup: CDR1 MNHNY, CDR2 SVGAGI (reference sequence). The CDR3 protein is CASSPGEQRLGETQYF. CDR3 DNA sequence: TGTGCCAGCAGTCCGGGGGAGCAGCGGCTTGGGGAGACCCAGTACTTC.

The chain has TRBV19 and TRBJ2-1; 8 bases are shared with TRBD1. This CDR3 has 14 amino acids. Germline CDR1 and CDR2: LNHDA and SQIVND (reference sequence). Germline trimming cut 1 base from V and 6 bases from J; bases unmatched to any gene: 2. The CDR3 loop is CASSIATGGNEQFF. CDR3 DNA sequence: TGTGCCAGTAGTATAGCAACAGGGGGCAATGAGCAGTTCTTC.

The V and J genes are TRBV29-1 and TRBJ2-1, with D unresolved. Germline CDR1 and CDR2: SQVTM and ANQGSEA. The CDR3 spans 14 residues. Trimming took 4 bases from V and 3 from J, leaving 13 bases between them. This CDR3 reads CSVVTPPNYNEQFF. CDR3 bases: TGCAGCGTTGTGACTCCTCCTAACTACAATGAGCAGTTCTTC.

The chain joins TRBV6-1 to TRBJ2-2, with 7 bases identical to TRBD1. The CDR3 length is 21 residues. CDR1 and CDR2 (germline): MNHNS, SASEGT. The V gene end was trimmed by 0 bases and the J gene end by 0 bases; junction bases not matched to a gene: 16. The CDR3: CASSEASARWGQPTNTGELFF. Written as DNA, the CDR3 is TGTGCCAGCAGTGAAGCTTCGGCGAGGTGGGGACAGCCGACGAACACCGGGGAGCTGTTTTTT.

The J gene is TRBJ2-3, the V gene TRBV5-1, with D possibly matching TRBD2 (6 bases). This CDR3 has 16 amino acids. Per the germline V gene, CDR1 is SGHRS and CDR2 is YFSETQ. V lost 3 bases and J lost 0, with 14 bases in between. The CDR3 nucleotides read TGCGCCAGCAGCTACCTAGCGCCCACTAGCACAGATACGCAGTATTTT. Its protein is CASSYLAPTSTDTQYF.

In its sample, this clone was seen once. The CDR3 DNA sequence: TGTGCCAGCAGGGGGACAGGGAATGAAAAACTGTTTTTT. Translated: CASRGTGNEKLFF. This chain connects TRBV28 to TRBJ1-4; 9 bases align to TRBD1. In germline, CDR1 is MDHEN, CDR2 SYDVKM. CDR3 size: 13 residues. The V and J ends lost 6 bases and 5 bases, in that order; junction bases with no gene match: 1.

The rearrangement uses TRBV9 and TRBJ1-2; D remains ambiguous. Deletions cut 0 bases from V and 1 base from J, with 4 bases between. The germline gives CDR1 SGDLS, CDR2 YYNGEE. There are 13 residues in the CDR3. For the CDR3, the DNA is TGTGCCAGCAGCGTAGCCGTTAACTATGGCTACACCTTC. Its protein is CASSVAVNYGYTF.

V and J are TRBV6-5 and TRBJ2-3; 12 bases line up with TRBD1. The CDR3 spans 15 residues. Unmatched junction bases numbered 3, after V lost 6 bases and J lost 2 bases. The germline gives CDR1 MNHEY, CDR2 SVGAGI. The CDR3, as DNA: TGTGCCAGCAGCCGGGGACAGGGGGCCACAGATACGCAGTATTTT. As protein: CASSRGQGATDTQYF.

V usage is TRBV7-2 and J usage is TRBJ2-6; TRBD1 matches at 8 bases. The length of the CDR3 is 17 residues. Germline V gene sequence: CDR1 SGHTA, CDR2 FQGNSA. V trimming: 6 bases; J trimming: 0 bases; junction bases outside the gene matches: 7. The CDR3, as DNA: TGTGCCAGCAGATGGACAGGGACAAGCTCTGGGGCCAACGTCCTGACTTTC. Translating it yields CASRWTGTSSGANVLTF. Full variable domain (outside the CDR3, taken from reference TRBV7-2 and TRBJ2-6): GAGVSQSPSNKVTEKGKDVELRCDPISGHTALYWYRQSLGQGLEFLIYFQGNSAPDKSGLPSDRFSAERTGGSVSTLTIQRTQQEDSAVYLCASRWTGTSSGANVLTFGAGSRLTVL.

This clone appeared once. The chain is built from TRBV5-4 and TRBJ1-1; 9 positions agree with TRBD1. V trimming: 4 bases; J trimming: 2 bases; junction bases outside the gene matches: 9. This CDR3 contains 16 residues. Per the germline V gene, CDR1 is SGHNT and CDR2 is YYREEE (reference sequence). CDR3 sequence reads: CASSRAWTGVNTEAFF. CDR3 DNA sequence: TGTGCCAGCAGCAGGGCCTGGACAGGGGTTAACACTGAAGCTTTCTTT.

V usage is TRBV5-4 and J usage is TRBJ1-2; 8 bases match TRBD1. V lost 9 bases, J lost 5 bases, and 9 bases stayed unmatched. CDR1 is SGHNT and CDR2 is YYREEE in the germline V gene (reference sequence). The CDR3 is 13 residues long. The CDR3 nucleotides read TGTGCCACCCGAGACCAGGGGGCATATGGCTACACCTTC. It translates to CATRDQGAYGYTF.

V usage is TRBV6-1 and J usage is TRBJ2-7; D is undetermined. Trimming left V 3 bases short and J 0 bases short, with 9 bases between. This CDR3 comprises 14 residues. CDR1 and CDR2 from the germline V gene are MNHNS and SASEGT. The CDR3 sequence is CASSEYSSSYEQYF. The DNA of the CDR3 is TGTGCCAGCAGTGAGTACAGCAGCTCCTACGAGCAGTACTTC.

The rearrangement uses TRBV11-1 and TRBJ2-1, with TRBD2 identical over 8 bases. This CDR3 contains 16 residues. V shed 4 bases and J 6 bases; nucleotides not matched to a gene: 11. Looked up from germline, CDR1 is SGHAT and CDR2 is FQDESV (reference sequence). For the CDR3, the DNA is TGTGCCAGCAGCTCCCGGGGGGGCATGGGGGCCAATGAGCAGTTCTTC. It encodes CASSSRGGMGANEQFF.

The rearrangement joins TRBV29-1 to TRBJ1-1, with 8 positions matching TRBD1. CDR1 and CDR2 from the germline V gene are SQVTM and ANQGSEA. The CDR3 totals 14 residues. V shed 3 bases and J 4 bases; nucleotides not matched to a gene: 7. The CDR3: CSVDQGAQGTEAFF. The CDR3 DNA sequence: TGCAGCGTTGACCAGGGGGCACAGGGCACTGAAGCTTTCTTT.

This clone occurred a few times. The chain links TRBV5-1 to TRBJ1-1; D may be TRBD1 (6 bases). The CDR3 is 13 amino acids. Germline assignment: CDR1 SGHRS and CDR2 YFSETQ. Trimming left V 1 base short and J 4 bases short, with 8 bases between. CDR3 nucleotide sequence: TGCGCCAGCAGCTTGACAGGGTTCACTGAAGCTTTCTTT. Translated, it gives CASSLTGFTEAFF.

This clone was observed a handful of times. The rearrangement uses TRBV29-1 and TRBJ1-1; D uncertain. The V end was cut by 4 bases, the J end by 6 bases, with 18 bases between. The CDR3 has 14 residues. Germline-derived CDR1 and CDR2 are SQVTM and ANQGSEA. The CDR3 DNA follows: TGCAGCGTTGCGGAAGGGAGCTCGGGTTCTGAAGCTTTCTTT. This gives the protein CSVAEGSSGSEAFF.

V gene TRBV28 combines with J gene TRBJ2-1; tentative D call: TRBD1 (5 bases). CDR3 length equals 15 residues. V lost 3 bases to trimming and J lost 7 bases, with 16 bases between them. The V gene's germline CDR1 is MDHEN and CDR2 SYDVKM. CDR3 DNA sequence: TGTGCCAGCAGTTTGGGTGGCAGGGTGGGGAATGAGCAGTTCTTC. It translates to CASSLGGRVGNEQFF.

V gene TRBV6-1 combines with J gene TRBJ1-2, with D maybe TRBD1 (5 bases). Germline V gives CDR1 MNHNS, CDR2 SASEGT. Trimming took off 6 bases at V and 5 bases at J, with 7 bases between the two ends. The CDR3 sequence is 11 residues long. CDR3 loop: CASRTAYGYTF. CDR3 sequence (DNA): TGTGCCAGCAGGACAGCTTATGGCTACACCTTC.

The V call is TRBV28, the J call TRBJ1-5; 8 positions agree with TRBD1. The ends lost 5 bases at V and 2 bases at J; junction bases unmatched: 8. CDR1 MDHEN and CDR2 SYDVKM come from the germline V gene. The CDR3 runs to 16 residues. In DNA, the CDR3 is TGTGCCAGCAGTACGGACAGGGTCGGGGGCAATCAGCCCCAGCATTTT. The encoded protein is CASSTDRVGGNQPQHF.

This clone appeared a single time. This chain links TRBV5-5 with TRBJ2-4; D may be TRBD2 (5 bases). CDR1 and CDR2 from the germline V gene are SGHKS and YYEKEE (reference sequence). V lost 2 bases, J lost 2 bases, and 17 bases lay in between. The CDR3 is 17 amino acids. The DNA for the CDR3 is TGTGCCAGCAGCTTTGACCGGAGACTAAGGACCAAAAACATTCAGTACTTC. Its protein product is CASSFDRRLRTKNIQYF.

The chain couples TRBV16 to TRBJ1-5; weak D call: TRBD1 (5 bases). This CDR3 contains 15 residues. Germline V gene lookup returns CDR1 KGHSY and CDR2 FQNENV. V was trimmed by 8 bases and J by 3 bases, leaving 17 bases between them. In DNA form, the CDR3 reads TGTGCCAGCGGAGCCCAGGGATTTGTCAATCAGCCCCAGCATTTT. This sequence encodes CASGAQGFVNQPQHF.

This chain connects TRBV29-1 to TRBJ1-2; 8 nucleotides match TRBD1. The V gene's germline CDR1 is SQVTM and CDR2 ANQGSEA. J gave up 3 bases and V 6 bases, and 12 bases lay outside the gene matches. This CDR3 has 15 residues. CDR3 in DNA: TGCAGCGTCGTTAGAATCGACAGGGGTTACTATGGCTACACCTTC. It codes for CSVVRIDRGYYGYTF. Full variable domain (rest looked up from reference TRBV29-1 and TRBJ1-2): SAVISQKPSRDICQRGTSLTIQCQVDSQVTMMFWYRQQPGQSLTLIATANQGSEATYESGFVIDKFPISRPNLTFSTLTVSNMSPEDSSIYLCSVVRIDRGYYGYTFGSGTRLTVV.